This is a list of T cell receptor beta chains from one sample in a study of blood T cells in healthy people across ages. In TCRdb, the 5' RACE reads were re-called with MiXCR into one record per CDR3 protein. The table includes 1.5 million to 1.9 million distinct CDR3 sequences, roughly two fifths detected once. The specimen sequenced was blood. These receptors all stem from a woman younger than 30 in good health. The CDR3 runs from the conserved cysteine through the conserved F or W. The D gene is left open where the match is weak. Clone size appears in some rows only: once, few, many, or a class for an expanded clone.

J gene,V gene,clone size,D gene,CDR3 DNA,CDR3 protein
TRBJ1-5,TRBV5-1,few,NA,TGCGCCAGCAGCTTGGACGTCGCCCAGCCCCAGCATTTT,CASSLDVAQPQHF
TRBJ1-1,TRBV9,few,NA,TGTGCCAGCAGCGTAGCAGTGATGAACACTGAAGCTTTCTTT,CASSVAVMNTEAFF
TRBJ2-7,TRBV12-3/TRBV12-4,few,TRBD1,TGTGCCAGCAGTTTACTAGGGGGCTCCGTGGGGGAGCAGTACTTC,CASSLLGGSVGEQYF
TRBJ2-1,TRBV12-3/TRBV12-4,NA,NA,TGTGCCAGCAGCCCCGGCCTGACGCCGAGTGATCAAGAGACCCAGTTCTTC,CASSPGLTPSDQETQFF
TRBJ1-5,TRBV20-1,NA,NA,TGCAGTGCTAGAGATGGGAGGGGTTACAATCAGCCCCAGCATTTT,CSARDGRGYNQPQHF
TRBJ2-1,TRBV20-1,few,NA,TGCAGTGCTCCTCCAAAAAGGGGCTCCTACAATGAGCAGTTCTTC,CSAPPKRGSYNEQFF
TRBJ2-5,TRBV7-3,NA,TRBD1,TGTGCCAGCAGCCGAAAAGCAGGGGGATGCGGTGAGCAGTACTTC,CASSRKAGGCGEQYF
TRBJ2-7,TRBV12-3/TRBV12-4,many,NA,TGTGCCAGCAGTTTTTGGCAGGGGAGAGACGAGCAGTACTTC,CASSFWQGRDEQYF
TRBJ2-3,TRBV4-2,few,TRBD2,TGTGCCAGCAGCCAGTCAACTAGCGGGAGGATGGATACGCAGTATTTT,CASSQSTSGRMDTQYF
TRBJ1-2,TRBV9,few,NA,TGTGCCAGCAGCGTAGTGCGCCCCGGGGGCTACACCTTC,CASSVVRPGGYTF
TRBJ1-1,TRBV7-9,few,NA,TGTGCCAGCAGCTTAGGGCCCGACAGGAACACTGAAGCTTTCTTT,CASSLGPDRNTEAFF
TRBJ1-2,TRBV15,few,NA,TGTGCCACATCGGGCCCAAACCCCGTCTATGGCTACACCTTC,CATSGPNPVYGYTF
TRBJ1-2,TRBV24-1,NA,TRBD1,TGTGCCACCAGTGATGAACGACAGGGCTATGGCTACACCTTC,CATSDERQGYGYTF
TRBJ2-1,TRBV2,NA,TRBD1,TGTGCCTGCAGCGAGGGACAGGGTACTCTTTATAATGAGCAGTTCTTC,CACSEGQGTLYNEQFF
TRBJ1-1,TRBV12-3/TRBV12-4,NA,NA,TGTGCCAGCAGTTTTAATTCTCCGGGGGCTTTCTTT,CASSFNSPGAFF
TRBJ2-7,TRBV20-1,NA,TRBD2,TGCAGTGCTAGAGGTGTGGGAAAGCGGGAGTTAAACGAGCAGTACTTC,CSARGVGKRELNEQYF
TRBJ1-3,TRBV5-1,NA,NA,TGCGCCAGCAGCTCAAATAGCCTTAGAGGAAACACCATATATTTT,CASSSNSLRGNTIYF
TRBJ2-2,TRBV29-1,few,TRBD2,TGCAGCGTCGGGAGGTTTGAAGGGACCGGGGAGCTGTTTTTT,CSVGRFEGTGELFF
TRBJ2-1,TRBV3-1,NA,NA,TGTGCCAGCAGCCCCTTGACGGTCTCCTACAATGAGCAGTTCTTC,CASSPLTVSYNEQFF
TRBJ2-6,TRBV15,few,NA,TGTGCCACCAGCAGAGAGGAACAGGGTCTTGGCTCTGGGGCCAACGTCCTGACTTTC,CATSREEQGLGSGANVLTF
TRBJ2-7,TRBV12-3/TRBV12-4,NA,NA,TGTGCCAGCAGTAAAACTAGTACAAGCGAGCAGTACTTC,CASSKTSTSEQYF
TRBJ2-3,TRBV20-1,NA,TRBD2,TGCAGTGCTAGAGAAGCGGGAGCGGCAGATACGCAGTATTTT,CSAREAGAADTQYF
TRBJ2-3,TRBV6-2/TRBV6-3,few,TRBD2,TGTGCCAGCAGGACTAGCGGGACGGTTGATACGCAGTATTTT,CASRTSGTVDTQYF